The entry below gives a single T cell receptor (beta chain) sequence along with its context. The sample carries other DNA sequences with the same CDR3. The data stem from a study of blood T cell repertoires in COVID-19. Across the study: Some COVID-19 samples were acute and others convalescent; all came from the United States, Italy and Spain. The analysed material was cDNA or gDNA that came from T cells, B-cell-depleted T cells, or PBMCs.

Original data processing: Nucleated cell number was recorded as an estimate derived from reference gene primer amplification. Assay used: immunoSEQ multiplex PCR; TCRdb lists only in-frame clones, some missing. V, J and clone size reflect that table, while D and trimming were determined from the DNA. The sample lists more than 110,000 clones, around 86% occurring once. Germline V gene sequence: CDR1 KGHSH, CDR2 LQKENI. This CDR3 region has 14 residues. V dropped 0 bases and J dropped 2 bases, with 8 bases sitting between them. The origin of this receptor is a human donor in a cohort sampled during active COVID-19. The chain couples TRBV18 to TRBJ2-7; D ambiguous. The material sequenced was peripheral blood. The CDR3 is CASSPPVQTYEQYF. In DNA, the CDR3 is TGTGCCAGCTCACCACCAGTACAGACCTACGAGCAGTACTTC.